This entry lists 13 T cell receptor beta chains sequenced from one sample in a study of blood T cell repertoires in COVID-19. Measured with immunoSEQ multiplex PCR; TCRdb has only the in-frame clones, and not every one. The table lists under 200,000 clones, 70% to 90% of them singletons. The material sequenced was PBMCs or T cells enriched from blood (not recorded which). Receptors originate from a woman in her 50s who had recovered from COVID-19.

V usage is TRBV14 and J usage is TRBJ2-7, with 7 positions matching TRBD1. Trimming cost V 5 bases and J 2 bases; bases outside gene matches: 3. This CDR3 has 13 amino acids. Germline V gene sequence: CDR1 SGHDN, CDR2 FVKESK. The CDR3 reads CASSSGQTYEQYF. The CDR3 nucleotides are TGTGCCAGCAGCTCGGGACAGACCTACGAGCAGTACTTC.

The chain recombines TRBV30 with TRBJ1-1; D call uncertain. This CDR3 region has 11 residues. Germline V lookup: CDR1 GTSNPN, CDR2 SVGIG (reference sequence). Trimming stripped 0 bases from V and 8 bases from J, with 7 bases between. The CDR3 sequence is CAWSVRYEAFF. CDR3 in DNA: TGTGCCTGGAGTGTCAGATACGAAGCTTTCTTT.

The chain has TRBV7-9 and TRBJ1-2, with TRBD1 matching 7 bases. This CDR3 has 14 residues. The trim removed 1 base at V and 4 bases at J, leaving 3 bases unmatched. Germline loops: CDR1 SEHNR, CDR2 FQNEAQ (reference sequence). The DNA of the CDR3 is TGTGCCAGCAGCTTAGGGGCAGGGGGCTATGGCTACACCTTC. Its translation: CASSLGAGGYGYTF.

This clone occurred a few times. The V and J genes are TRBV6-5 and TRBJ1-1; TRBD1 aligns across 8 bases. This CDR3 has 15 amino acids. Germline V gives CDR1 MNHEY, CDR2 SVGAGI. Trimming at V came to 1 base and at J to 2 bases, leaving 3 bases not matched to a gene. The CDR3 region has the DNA TGTGCCAGCAGTTACTTAACAGGGGGAAACACTGAAGCTTTCTTT. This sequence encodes CASSYLTGGNTEAFF.

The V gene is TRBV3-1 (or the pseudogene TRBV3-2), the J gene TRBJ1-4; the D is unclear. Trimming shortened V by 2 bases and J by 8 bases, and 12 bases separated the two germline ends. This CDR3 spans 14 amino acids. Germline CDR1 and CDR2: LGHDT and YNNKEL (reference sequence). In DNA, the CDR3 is TGTGCCAGCAGCCAACGGAGCGGGAGAGAAAAACTGTTTTTT. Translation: CASSQRSGREKLFF.

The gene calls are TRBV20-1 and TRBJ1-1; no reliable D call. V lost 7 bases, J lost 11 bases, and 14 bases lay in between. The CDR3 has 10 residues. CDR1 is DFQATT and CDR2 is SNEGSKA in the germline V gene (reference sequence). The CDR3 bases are TGCAGTGTTGGACTCAGGCCGGCTTTCTTT. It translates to CSVGLRPAFF.

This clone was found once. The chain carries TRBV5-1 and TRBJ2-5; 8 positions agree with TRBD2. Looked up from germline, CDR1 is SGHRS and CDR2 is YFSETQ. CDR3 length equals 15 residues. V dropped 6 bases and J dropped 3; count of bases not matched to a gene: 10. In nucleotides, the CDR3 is TGCGCCAGCAAGAGGACGGGGGGGCCTGAAGAGACCCAGTACTTC. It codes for CASKRTGGPEETQYF.

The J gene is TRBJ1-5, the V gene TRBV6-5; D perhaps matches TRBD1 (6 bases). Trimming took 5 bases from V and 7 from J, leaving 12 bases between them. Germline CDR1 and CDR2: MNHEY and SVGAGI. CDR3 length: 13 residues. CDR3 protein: CASSRPGDQPQHF. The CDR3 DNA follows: TGTGCCAGCAGTCGGCCAGGGGACCAGCCCCAGCATTTT.

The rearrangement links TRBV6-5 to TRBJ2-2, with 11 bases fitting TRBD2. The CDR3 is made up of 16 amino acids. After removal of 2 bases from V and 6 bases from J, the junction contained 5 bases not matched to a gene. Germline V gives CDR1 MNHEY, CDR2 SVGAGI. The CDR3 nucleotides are TGTGCCAGCAGTTACAAGCCTAGCGGGGGGCCCGGGGAGCTGTTTTTT. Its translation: CASSYKPSGGPGELFF.

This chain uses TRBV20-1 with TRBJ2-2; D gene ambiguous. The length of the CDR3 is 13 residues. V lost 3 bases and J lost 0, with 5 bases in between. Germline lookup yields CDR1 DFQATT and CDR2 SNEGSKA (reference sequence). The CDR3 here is CSASPSNTGELFF. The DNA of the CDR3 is TGCAGTGCTAGTCCCTCGAACACCGGGGAGCTGTTTTTT.

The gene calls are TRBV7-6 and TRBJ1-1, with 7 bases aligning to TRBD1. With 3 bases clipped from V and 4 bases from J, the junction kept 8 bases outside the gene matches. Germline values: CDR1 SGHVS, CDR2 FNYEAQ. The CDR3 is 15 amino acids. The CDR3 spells CASSLGPWDSTEAFF. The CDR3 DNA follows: TGTGCCAGCAGCTTGGGCCCCTGGGACAGCACTGAAGCTTTCTTT.

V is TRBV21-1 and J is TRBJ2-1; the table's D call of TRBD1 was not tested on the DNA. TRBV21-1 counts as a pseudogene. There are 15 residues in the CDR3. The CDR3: CASSTTTGFPDEQFF. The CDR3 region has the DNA TGTGCCAGCAGCACGACGACAGGTTTCCCCGATGAGCAGTTCTTC.

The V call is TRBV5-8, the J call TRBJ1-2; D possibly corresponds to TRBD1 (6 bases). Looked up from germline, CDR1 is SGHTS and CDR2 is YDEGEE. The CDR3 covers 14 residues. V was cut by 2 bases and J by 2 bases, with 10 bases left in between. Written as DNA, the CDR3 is TGTGCCAGCAGCTTCCTGCAGGGGAACTATGGCTACACCTTC. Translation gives CASSFLQGNYGYTF.